This note documents a single T cell receptor (beta chain) sequence. Its recognized antigen is unknown. No base qualities exist here, and no much larger clone lies one base off it. Trimming removed 3 bases from V and 1 base from J, leaving 9 bases between the germline ends. From the germline V gene (reference sequence), CDR1 is LGHDT and CDR2 is YNNKEL. The cysteine opens and the phenylalanine closes a CDR3 of 14 amino acids. Only the CDR3 part of the read is kept: 42 bases, read in frame from the first base. The record originates from a study of T-cell memory formation after mild COVID-19 listed by TCRdb under 2021. About the full investigation: Most TCR sequence clusters were specific to one of the two donors. In a couple of donors, T-cell clones that expanded and contracted after mild COVID-19 were followed by sequencing TCRalpha and TCRbeta repertoires longitudinally. Two young, previously healthy adult volunteers made up the cohort, one male and one female.

Ficoll-Paque density gradient centrifugation was used to isolate PBMCs. This sample was sequenced with an Illumina NovaSeq 6000. cDNA libraries for TCRalpha and TCRbeta were prepared by 5'RACE using constant-segment primers, with sample barcodes and unique molecular identifiers added. Trizol reagent was used to extract RNA from every sample. The libraries were amplified in two PCR steps, and the second step added a second sample barcode and Illumina TruSeq adapters. The libraries were sequenced on an Illumina NovaSeq using 2 x 150 bp paired-end reads. Per the original workflow: The reads were demultiplexed and collapsed into UMI-guided consensus sequences using migec v1.2.7. Using mixcr v2.1.11, UMI consensuses were aligned to TRA and TRB V and J templates and then assembled into clonotypes. Expanded or contracted clonotypes were those called significant by both edgeR and NoisET, with noise models trained on biological replicates. For edgeR calls, a false discovery rate-adjusted p below 0.01 and a log2 fold-change threshold of 1 were applied. As an exploratory analysis of dynamics, PCA with hierarchical clustering was applied to max-normalized trajectories of the 1000 most abundant clonotypes. Each responding clone was given a CD4 or CD8 phenotype based on the CD4+ and CD8+ repertoires, which had been sequenced separately. TCRdb trimmed public reads at Q25 via fastp, called clones via MiXCR and kept in-frame beta chains. Rows are combined by CDR3 protein, so each entry shows the most common genes and DNA. TCRdb assigned the V and J calls; the authors' analysis was not used. Across this sample there are about 210,000 distinct CDR3 sequences, with 27% seen only once. Together, the top ten hold about an eighth of the sample.

Study-wide findings and limitations: Clones that contracted from day 15 to 85 showed balanced CD4/CD8 phenotypes, whereas a second wave of clones that expanded from day 15 to 37 leaned towards CD4+. The detection of some responding clones in pre-infection memory suggests that pre-existing cross-reactive memory T cells joined the SARS-CoV-2 response. The second-wave clones that peaked on day 37 were not confirmed to be SARS-CoV-2 specific. Only a couple of mild cases were covered by the study, and larger cohorts that include severe cases with pre-infection samples were considered necessary. Contracting CD4+ clones were found mainly in CM and EM memory subsets, while CD8+ clones were enriched in EMRA.

The receptor's source is an adult woman who had mild COVID-19 (a few samples of this study predate the infection). The sample titles of this study are shuffled in the database, so cell type and time point are left out; the donor was told from shared clones. Recombination joined TRBV3-1 with TRBJ2-5; the D gene is possibly TRBD1, with 5 bases matching. Sequencing was done on a sample of PBMCs or a T cell subset sorted from them (not recorded which). The DNA reads TGTGCCAGCAGCCACAGGACAAGCCAAGAGACCCAGTACTTC. Its protein reads: CASSHRTSQETQYF.